The clone carrying this TCR beta chain appeared many times. TCR beta CDR3 region amplification was performed from RNA transcripts. The HTBI primer set drove a first-round RT-PCR of the TCR CDR3. Each CDR3 protein gets one entry after TCRdb re-called the multiplex PCR reads with MiXCR. The repertoire holds some 300,000 distinct CDR3 sequences, with roughly 19% as singletons. V was trimmed by 5 bases and J by 2 bases, leaving 16 bases between them. The CDR3 covers 16 residues. Germline lookup yields CDR1 MNHEY and CDR2 SVGEGT. This entry comes from a study of T cells in Graves' hyperthyroidism and ophthalmopathy.

The rearrangement uses TRBV6-2 or TRBV6-3 and TRBJ1-5, with D perhaps TRBD1 (5 bases). This receptor was obtained from a middle-aged man with Graves' ophthalmopathy. Input material: blood. CDR3 region: CASSPRQGGGNQPQHF. The CDR3 DNA sequence: TGTGCCAGCAGTCCCCGGCAGGGTGGAGGCAATCAGCCCCAGCATTTT.